This T cell receptor (beta chain) derives from a study of PD-1 blockade in classical Hodgkin lymphoma. Study-wide points: With CD4+ cells, TCR diversity rose significantly by C4D1, but not with CD8+ cells.

After autologous stem cell transplantation all patients relapsed, and prior brentuximab vedotin exposure differed between cohorts. Repertoires were generated with immunoSEQ multiplex PCR, while TCRdb's copy carries only in-frame clones and drops some. The sample lists about 41,000 clones; approximately 80% were seen once. Worth noting for this clone: Its antigen is still unknown.

This TCR derives from a human donor with classical Hodgkin lymphoma. The sequencing here drew on peripheral blood mononuclear cells (PBMCs), taken at baseline.

The DNA for the CDR3 is TGTGCCAGCAGCTTTGAGGGGGCAGATACGCAGTATTTT. Its protein is CASSFEGADTQYF. J is TRBJ2-3 and V is TRBV7-9; TRBD1 is a possible D gene (6 bases). Trimming took off 3 bases at V and 4 bases at J, with 8 bases between the two ends. CDR3 length: 13 residues. CDR1 is SEHNR and CDR2 is FQNEAQ in the germline V gene (reference sequence).